The following is a T cell receptor (beta chain) sequence with its context. The antigen remains unidentified. Peripheral blood samples of 9 to 10 milliliters were drawn from each donor. The record originates from a study of blood T cells in healthy people across ages. The V gene lost 0 bases and the J gene lost 6 bases, with 16 bases spanning the gap. Germline CDR1 and CDR2: MNHEY and SVGAGI. CDR3 length: 16 amino acids. Broader study findings: Naive CD4+ cell counts and diversity both ran higher in long-lived than in aged donors.

PCR was performed a second time for about 7 to 12 cycles using a sample-barcoded 5' primer and a J-beta primer mix. A template-switch adaptor with 12 random nucleotides tagged each cDNA molecule. From the 5' RACE reads, TCRdb called clonotypes with MiXCR, one entry per CDR3 protein. The data contain 1,100,000 or so distinct CDR3 sequences, around 43% of them singletons. V gene TRBV6-5 combines with J gene TRBJ2-3, with D hard to call. Source material: blood. The TCR was taken from a woman aged 55 to 70 in good health. CDR3 loop: CASSYSIAVIRDTQYF. In DNA form, the CDR3 reads TGTGCCAGCAGTTACTCGATTGCGGTGATTCGGGATACGCAGTATTTT.